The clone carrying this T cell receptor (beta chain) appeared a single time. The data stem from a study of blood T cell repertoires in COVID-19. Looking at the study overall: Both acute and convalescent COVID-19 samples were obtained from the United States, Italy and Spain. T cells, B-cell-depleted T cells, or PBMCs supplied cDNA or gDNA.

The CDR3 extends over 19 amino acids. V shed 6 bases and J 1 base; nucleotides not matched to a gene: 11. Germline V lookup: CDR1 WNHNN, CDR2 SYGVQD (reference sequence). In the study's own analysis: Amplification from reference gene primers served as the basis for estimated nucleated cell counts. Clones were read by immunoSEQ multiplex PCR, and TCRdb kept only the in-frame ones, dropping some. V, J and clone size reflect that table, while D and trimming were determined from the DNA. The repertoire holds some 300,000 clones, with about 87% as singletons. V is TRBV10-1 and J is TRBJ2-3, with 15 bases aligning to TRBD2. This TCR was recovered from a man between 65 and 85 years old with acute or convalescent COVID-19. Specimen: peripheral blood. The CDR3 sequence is CASRTPWTSGRVGTDTQYF. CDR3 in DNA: TGCGCCAGCAGGACCCCTTGGACTAGCGGGAGGGTAGGCACAGATACGCAGTATTTT.